This T cell receptor beta chain emerged from a study of CD8+ T cells in alopecia areata. Study-level background: Percent affected scalp area, the SALT score, rated treated patients' severity.

Study results and limitations: In blood and scalp, many expanded lesional clones persisted during tofacitinib. Among the top 100, expanded CD8+ clones, as well as scalp clonality, were significantly decreased by tofacitinib.

This sample's treatment: oral pan-JAK inhibitor, 5-10 mg twice daily. This CDR3 region has 16 residues. J was trimmed by 6 bases and V by 3 bases; bases with no gene match: 5. Germline loops: CDR1 MNHEY, CDR2 SMNVEV (reference sequence). As regards this clone: Its antigen is unidentified.

Extraction of RNA preceded its reverse transcription into cDNA, which served as the sequencing template. TCRdb's copy holds only in-frame clones and misses some; the assay was immunoSEQ multiplex PCR. The sample shows 150,000 to 200,000 clones, 64% of them seen only once. Here the sequenced sample was CD4+ T cells sorted from blood, taken between weeks 47 and 50, from a patient treated with tofacitinib. The TCR originated in a human donor with alopecia areata. The chain has TRBV27 and TRBJ2-3, with 14 bases identical to TRBD2. Here the CDR3 DNA reads TGTGCCAGCAGTTTCGGACTAGCGGGGGGACGGGATACGCAGTATTTT. It translates to CASSFGLAGGRDTQYF.